This TCR beta chain came from a study of shared clonotypes between healthy human individuals. General study results and limits: The study drew on few donors, limiting represented genetic and exposure-history diversity.

On this clone: What it binds is unknown.

Trimming took 5 bases from V and 2 from J, leaving 10 bases between them. The length of the CDR3 is 13 residues. Germline V CDR1 and CDR2: SGHNT, YYREEE (reference sequence). Original processing notes: Without quality scores, immunoSEQ junctional reads could not be filtered like full-length reads. TCRdb's copy holds only in-frame clones and misses some; the assay was immunoSEQ multiplex PCR. That table gives V, J and clone size, and the DNA gave D and trimming. The sample yields around 1.4 million clones, 98% seen once. This receptor was taken from a man aged 25 to 40 in good health. The gene calls are TRBV5-4 and TRBJ2-5; D is possibly TRBD1 (6 bases). Material: naive CD4+ T cells sorted from blood. Subset defined: CD45RA+ positively selected. The CDR3 protein is CASRNTGQETQYF. The CDR3, as DNA: TGTGCCAGCAGAAATACAGGGCAAGAGACCCAGTACTTC.